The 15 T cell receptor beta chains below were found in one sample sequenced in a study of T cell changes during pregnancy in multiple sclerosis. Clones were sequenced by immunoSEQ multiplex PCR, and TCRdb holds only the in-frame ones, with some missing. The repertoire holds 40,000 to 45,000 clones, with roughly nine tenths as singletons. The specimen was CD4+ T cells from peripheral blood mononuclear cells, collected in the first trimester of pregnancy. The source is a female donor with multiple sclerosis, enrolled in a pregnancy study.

This CDR3 reads CASSIQGNTEAFF. CDR3 nucleotides: TGTGCCAGCAGCATACAGGGTAACACTGAAGCTTTCTTT. The chain employs TRBV6-1 and TRBJ1-1, with D possibly matching TRBD1 (6 bases). Germline assignment: CDR1 MNHNS and CDR2 SASEGT. Trimming pared 6 bases from V and 2 bases from J, leaving 10 bases between. The CDR3 length is 13 residues.

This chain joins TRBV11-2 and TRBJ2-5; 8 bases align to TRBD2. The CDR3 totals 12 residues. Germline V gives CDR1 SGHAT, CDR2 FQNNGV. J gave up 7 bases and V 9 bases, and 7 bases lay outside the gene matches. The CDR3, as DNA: TGTGCCAGAGTACTAGCGGACGGGACCCAGTACTTC. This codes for CARVLADGTQYF.

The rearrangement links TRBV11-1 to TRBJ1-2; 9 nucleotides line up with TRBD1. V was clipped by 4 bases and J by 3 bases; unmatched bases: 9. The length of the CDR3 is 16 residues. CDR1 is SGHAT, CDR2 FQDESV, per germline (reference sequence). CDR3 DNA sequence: TGTGCCAGCAGCTCAATAGCGGACAGGGGTGACTATGGCTACACCTTC. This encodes CASSSIADRGDYGYTF. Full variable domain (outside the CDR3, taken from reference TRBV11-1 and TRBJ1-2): EAEVAQSPRYKITEKSQAVAFWCDPISGHATLYWYRQILGQGPELLVQFQDESVVDDSQLPKDRFSAERLKGVDSTLKIQPAELGDSAMYLCASSSIADRGDYGYTFGSGTRLTVV.

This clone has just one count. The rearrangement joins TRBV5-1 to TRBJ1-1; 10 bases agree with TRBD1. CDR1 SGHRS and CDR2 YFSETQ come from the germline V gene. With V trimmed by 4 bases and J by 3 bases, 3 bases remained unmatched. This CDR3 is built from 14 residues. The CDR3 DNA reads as TGCGCCAGCAGCATCGGGACAGGGGACACTGAAGCTTTCTTT. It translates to CASSIGTGDTEAFF.

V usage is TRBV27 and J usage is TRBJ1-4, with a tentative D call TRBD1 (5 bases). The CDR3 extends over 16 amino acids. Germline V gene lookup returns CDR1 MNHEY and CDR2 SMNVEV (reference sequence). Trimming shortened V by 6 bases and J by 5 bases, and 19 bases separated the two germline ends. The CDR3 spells CASRRSGGGRNEKLFF. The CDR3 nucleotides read TGTGCCAGCAGGAGGTCGGGGGGAGGGCGAAATGAAAAACTGTTTTTT. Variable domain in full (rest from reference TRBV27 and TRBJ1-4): EAQVTQNPRYLITVTGKKLTVTCSQNMNHEYMSWYRQDPGLGLRQIYYSMNVEVTDKGDVPEGYKVSRKEKRNFPLILESPSPNQTSLYFCASRRSGGGRNEKLFFGSGTQLSVL.

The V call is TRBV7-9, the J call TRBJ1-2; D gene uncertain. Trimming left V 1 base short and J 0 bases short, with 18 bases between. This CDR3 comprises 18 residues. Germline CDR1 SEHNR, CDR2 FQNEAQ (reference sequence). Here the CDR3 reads CASSLDFSWLVTNYGYTF. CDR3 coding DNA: TGTGCCAGCAGCTTAGATTTTTCCTGGCTAGTGACTAACTATGGCTACACCTTC.

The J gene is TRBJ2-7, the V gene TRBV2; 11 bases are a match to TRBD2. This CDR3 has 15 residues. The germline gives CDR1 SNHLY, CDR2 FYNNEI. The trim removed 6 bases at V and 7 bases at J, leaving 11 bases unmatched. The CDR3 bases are TGTGCCAGCAGGTTCGGGACTAGCGGATACCTGGAGCAGTACTTC. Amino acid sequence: CASRFGTSGYLEQYF.

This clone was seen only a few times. The CDR3 region is CASSYEGQRAFF. CDR3 coding DNA: TGTGCCAGCAGTTACGAGGGACAGCGAGCTTTCTTT. The chain employs TRBV6-5 and TRBJ1-1, with 7 bases that match TRBD1. J was trimmed by 10 bases and V by 2 bases; bases with no gene match: 4. This CDR3 has 12 amino acids. Germline V gene sequence: CDR1 MNHEY, CDR2 SVGAGI.

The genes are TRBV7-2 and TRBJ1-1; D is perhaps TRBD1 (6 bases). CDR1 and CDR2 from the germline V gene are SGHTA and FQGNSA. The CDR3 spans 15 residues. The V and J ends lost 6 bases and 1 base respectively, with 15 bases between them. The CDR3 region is CASSRNRAANTEAFF. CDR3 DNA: TGTGCCAGCAGTCGGAACAGGGCCGCGAACACTGAAGCTTTCTTT.

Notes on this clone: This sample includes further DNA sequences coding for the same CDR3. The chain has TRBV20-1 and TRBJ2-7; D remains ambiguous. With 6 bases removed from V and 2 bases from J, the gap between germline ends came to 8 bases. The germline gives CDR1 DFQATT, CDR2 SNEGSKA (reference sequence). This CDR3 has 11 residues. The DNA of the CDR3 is TGCAGTGCATCCAGAACCTACGAGCAGTACTTC. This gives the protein CSASRTYEQYF.

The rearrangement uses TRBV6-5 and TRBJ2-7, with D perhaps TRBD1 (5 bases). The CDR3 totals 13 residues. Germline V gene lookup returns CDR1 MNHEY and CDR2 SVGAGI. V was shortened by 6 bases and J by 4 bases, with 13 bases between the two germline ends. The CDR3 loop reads CASRRTPEYEQYF. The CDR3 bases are TGTGCCAGCAGACGGACACCCGAATACGAGCAGTACTTC.

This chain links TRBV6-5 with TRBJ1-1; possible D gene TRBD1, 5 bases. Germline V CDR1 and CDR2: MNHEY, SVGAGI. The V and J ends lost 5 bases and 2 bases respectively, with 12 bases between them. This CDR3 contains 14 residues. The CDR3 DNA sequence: TGTGCCAGCAGTCCCCGAAGGGGAAACACTGAAGCTTTCTTT. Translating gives CASSPRRGNTEAFF.

CDR3 region: CASSPTFSHYSRGAFF. The CDR3 coding sequence is TGCGCCAGCAGCCCCACCTTCTCACACTACTCACGTGGAGCTTTCTTT. The J gene is TRBJ1-1, the V gene TRBV4-3; no clear D. The CDR3 is 16 residues long. In germline, CDR1 is LGHNA, CDR2 YSLEER. V shed 4 bases and J shed 10 bases, with 25 bases lying between them.

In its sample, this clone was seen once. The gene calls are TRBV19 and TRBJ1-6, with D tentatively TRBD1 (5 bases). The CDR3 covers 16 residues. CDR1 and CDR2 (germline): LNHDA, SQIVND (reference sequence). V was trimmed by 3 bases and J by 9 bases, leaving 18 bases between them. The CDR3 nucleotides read TGTGCCAGTAGTATTATGCCCCAGGGCGACATTTCACCCCTCCACTTT. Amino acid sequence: CASSIMPQGDISPLHF.

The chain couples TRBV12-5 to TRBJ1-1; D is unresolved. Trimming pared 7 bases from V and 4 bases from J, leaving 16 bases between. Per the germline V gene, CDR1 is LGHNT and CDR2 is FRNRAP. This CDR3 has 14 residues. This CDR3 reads CASATSQLVTEAFF. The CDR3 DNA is TGTGCTAGTGCCACTTCGCAATTAGTCACTGAAGCTTTCTTT.